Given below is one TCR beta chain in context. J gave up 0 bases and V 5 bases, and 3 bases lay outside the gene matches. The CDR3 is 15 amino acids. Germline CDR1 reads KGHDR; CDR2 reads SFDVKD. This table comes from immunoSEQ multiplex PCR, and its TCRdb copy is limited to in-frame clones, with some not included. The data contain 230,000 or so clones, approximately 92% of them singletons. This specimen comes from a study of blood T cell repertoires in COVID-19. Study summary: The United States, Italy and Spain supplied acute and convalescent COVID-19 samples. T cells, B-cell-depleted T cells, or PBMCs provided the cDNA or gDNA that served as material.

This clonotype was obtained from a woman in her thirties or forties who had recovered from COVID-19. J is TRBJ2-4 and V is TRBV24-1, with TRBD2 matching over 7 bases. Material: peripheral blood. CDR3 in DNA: TGTGCCACCAGTGCGGGAGGTTTAGCCAAAAACATTCAGTACTTC. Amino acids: CATSAGGLAKNIQYF.